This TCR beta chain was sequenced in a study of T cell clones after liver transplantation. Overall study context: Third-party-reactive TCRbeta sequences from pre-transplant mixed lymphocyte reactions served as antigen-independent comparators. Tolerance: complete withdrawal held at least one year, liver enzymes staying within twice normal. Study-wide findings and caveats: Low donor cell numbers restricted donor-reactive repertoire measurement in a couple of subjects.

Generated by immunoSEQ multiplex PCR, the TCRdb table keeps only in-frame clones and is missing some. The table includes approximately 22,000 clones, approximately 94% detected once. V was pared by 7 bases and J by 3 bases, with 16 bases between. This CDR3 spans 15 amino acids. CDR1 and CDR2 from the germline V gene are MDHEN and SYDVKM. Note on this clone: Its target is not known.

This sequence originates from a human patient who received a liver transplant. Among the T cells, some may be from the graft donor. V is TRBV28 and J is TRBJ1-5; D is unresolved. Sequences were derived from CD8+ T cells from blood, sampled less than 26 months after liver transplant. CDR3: CASKFTAMDNQPQHF. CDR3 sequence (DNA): TGTGCCAGCAAATTCACCGCTATGGACAATCAGCCCCAGCATTTT.